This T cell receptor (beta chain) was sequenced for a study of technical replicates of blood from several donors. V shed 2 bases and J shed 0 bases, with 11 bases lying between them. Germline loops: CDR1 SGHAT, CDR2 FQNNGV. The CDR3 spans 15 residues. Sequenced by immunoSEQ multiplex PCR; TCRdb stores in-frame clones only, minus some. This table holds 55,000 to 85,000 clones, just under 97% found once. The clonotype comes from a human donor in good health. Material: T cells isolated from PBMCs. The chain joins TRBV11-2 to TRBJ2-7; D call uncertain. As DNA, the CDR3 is TGTGCCAGCAGCTTATTGAGGTTGAGCTCCTACGAGCAGTACTTC. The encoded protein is CASSLLRLSSYEQYF.